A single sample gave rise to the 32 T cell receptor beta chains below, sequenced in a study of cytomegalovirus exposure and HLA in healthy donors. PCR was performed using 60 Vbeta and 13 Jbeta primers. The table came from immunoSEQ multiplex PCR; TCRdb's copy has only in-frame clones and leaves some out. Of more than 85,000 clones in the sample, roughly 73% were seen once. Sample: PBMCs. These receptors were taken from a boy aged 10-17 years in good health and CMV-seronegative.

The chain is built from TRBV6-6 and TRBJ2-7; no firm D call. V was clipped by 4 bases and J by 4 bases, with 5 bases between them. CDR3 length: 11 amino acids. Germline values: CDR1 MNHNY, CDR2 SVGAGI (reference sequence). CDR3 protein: CASSFIYEQYF. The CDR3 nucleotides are TGTGCCAGCAGTTTCATTTACGAGCAGTACTTC.

Here the CDR3 DNA reads TGTGCCAGCTCACTACAGGGTAATCAGCCCCAGCATTTT. This codes for CASSLQGNQPQHF. The chain joins TRBV18 to TRBJ1-5, with D perhaps TRBD1 (6 bases). With 4 bases removed from V and 4 bases from J, the gap between germline ends came to 8 bases. CDR1 is KGHSH, CDR2 LQKENI, per germline. The CDR3 runs to 13 residues.

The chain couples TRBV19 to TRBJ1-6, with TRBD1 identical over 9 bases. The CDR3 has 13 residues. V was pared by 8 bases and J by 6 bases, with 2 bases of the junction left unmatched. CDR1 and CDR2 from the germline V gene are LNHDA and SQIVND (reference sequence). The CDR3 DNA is TGTGCCAGTTTGGACAGGGGTAATTCACCCCTCCACTTT. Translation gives CASLDRGNSPLHF.

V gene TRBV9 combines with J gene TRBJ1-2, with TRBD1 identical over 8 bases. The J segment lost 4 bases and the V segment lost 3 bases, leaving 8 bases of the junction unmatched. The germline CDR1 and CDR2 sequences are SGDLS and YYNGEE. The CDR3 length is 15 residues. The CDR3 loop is CASSGSGTGRYGYTF. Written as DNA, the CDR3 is TGTGCCAGCAGCGGCTCCGGGACAGGTCGCTATGGCTACACCTTC.

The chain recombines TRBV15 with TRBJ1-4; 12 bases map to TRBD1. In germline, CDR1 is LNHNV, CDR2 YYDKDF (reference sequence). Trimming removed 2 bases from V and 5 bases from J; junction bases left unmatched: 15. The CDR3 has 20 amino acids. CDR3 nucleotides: TGTGCCACCAGCAGAACCACTTATCCGGGACAGGGGGCTCTGAATGAAAAACTGTTTTTT. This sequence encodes CATSRTTYPGQGALNEKLFF.

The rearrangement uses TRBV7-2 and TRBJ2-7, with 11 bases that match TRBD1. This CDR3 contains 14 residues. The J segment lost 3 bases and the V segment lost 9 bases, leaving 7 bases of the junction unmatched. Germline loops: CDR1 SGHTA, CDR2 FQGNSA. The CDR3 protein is CASSRGTGGYEQYF. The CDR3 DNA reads TGTGCCAGTTCTAGGGGGACAGGGGGCTACGAGCAGTACTTC.

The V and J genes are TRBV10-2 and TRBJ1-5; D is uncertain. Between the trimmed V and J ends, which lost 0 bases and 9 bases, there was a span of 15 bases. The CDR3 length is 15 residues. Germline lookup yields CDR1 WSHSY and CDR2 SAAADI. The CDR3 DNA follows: TGCGCCAGCAGTGAGTCGGCGGCGGTGCGGGCGCCCCAGCATTTT. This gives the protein CASSESAAVRAPQHF.

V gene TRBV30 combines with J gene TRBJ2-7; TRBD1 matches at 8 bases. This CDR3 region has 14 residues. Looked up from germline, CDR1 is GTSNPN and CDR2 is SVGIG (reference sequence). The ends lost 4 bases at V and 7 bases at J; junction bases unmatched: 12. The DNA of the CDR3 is TGTGCCTGGATGGGACAGGCCTTGTCGGGTGAGCAGTACTTC. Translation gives CAWMGQALSGEQYF.

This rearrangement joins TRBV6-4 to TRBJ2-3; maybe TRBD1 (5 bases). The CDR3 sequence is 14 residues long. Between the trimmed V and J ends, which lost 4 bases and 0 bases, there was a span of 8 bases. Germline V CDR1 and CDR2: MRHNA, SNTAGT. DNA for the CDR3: TGTGCCAGCAGTGGGGGCAGAAGCACAGATACGCAGTATTTT. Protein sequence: CASSGGRSTDTQYF.

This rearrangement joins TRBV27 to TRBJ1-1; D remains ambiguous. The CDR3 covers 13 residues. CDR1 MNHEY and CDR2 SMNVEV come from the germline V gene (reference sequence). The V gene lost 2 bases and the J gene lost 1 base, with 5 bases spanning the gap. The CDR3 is CASSLRQNTEAFF. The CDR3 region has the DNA TGTGCCAGCAGTTTAAGACAGAACACTGAAGCTTTCTTT.

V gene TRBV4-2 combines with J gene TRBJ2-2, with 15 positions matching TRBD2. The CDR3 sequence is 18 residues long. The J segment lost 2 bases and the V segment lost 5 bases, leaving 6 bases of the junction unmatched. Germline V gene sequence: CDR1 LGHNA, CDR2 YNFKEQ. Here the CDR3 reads CASSTRTSGRENTGELFF. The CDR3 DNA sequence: TGTGCCAGCAGCACTAGGACTAGCGGGAGGGAAAACACCGGGGAGCTGTTTTTT.

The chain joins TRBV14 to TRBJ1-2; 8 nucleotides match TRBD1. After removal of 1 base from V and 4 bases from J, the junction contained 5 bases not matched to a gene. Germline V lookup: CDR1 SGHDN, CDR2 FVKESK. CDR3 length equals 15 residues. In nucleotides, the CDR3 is TGTGCCAGCAGCCAAGGACAGGGGCCGATCTATGGCTACACCTTC. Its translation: CASSQGQGPIYGYTF.

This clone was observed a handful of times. CDR3 nucleotides: TGTGCCAGCAGCACCAGGGGGCATGAGACCCAGTACTTC. It codes for CASSTRGHETQYF. This chain links TRBV2 with TRBJ2-5; 8 bases fit TRBD1. The CDR3 covers 13 residues. The germline V gene has CDR1 SNHLY and CDR2 FYNNEI. V shed 6 bases, J shed 5 bases, and the junction held 5 bases outside the gene matches.

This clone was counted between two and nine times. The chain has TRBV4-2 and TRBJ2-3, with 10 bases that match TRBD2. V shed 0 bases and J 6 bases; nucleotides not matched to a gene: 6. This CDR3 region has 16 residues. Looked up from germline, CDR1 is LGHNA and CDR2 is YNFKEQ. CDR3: CASSQEGTSVSDTQYF. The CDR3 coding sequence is TGTGCCAGCAGCCAAGAGGGGACTAGCGTCTCCGATACGCAGTATTTT.

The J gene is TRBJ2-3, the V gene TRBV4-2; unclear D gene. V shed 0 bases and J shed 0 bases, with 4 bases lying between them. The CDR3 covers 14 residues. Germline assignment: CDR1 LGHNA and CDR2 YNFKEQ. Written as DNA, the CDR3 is TGTGCCAGCAGCCAAGATCCTAGCACAGATACGCAGTATTTT. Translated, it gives CASSQDPSTDTQYF.

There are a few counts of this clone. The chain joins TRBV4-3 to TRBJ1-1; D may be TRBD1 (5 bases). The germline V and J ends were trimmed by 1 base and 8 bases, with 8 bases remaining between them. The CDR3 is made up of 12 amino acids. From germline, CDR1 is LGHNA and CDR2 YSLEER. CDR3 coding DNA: TGCGCCAGCAGCCAAGGGAGGGGAGAAGCTTTCTTT. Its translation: CASSQGRGEAFF.

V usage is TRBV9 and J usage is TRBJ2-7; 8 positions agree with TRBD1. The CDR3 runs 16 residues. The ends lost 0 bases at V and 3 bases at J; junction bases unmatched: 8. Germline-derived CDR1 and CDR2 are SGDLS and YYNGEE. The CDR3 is CASSVAIGTGYYEQYF. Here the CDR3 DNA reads TGTGCCAGCAGCGTAGCGATAGGGACAGGTTACTACGAGCAGTACTTC.

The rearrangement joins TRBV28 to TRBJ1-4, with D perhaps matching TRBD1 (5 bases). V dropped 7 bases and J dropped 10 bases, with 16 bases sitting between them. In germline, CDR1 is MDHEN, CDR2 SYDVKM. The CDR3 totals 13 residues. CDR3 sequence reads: CASTQGLGGKLFF. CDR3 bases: TGTGCCAGCACCCAGGGCTTGGGAGGAAAACTGTTTTTT.

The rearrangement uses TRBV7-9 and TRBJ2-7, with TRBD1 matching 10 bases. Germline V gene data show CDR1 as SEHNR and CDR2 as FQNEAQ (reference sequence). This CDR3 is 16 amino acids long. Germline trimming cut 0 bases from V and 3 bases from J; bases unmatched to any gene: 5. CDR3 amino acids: CASSLAPGTGDYEQYF. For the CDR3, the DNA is TGTGCCAGCAGCTTAGCCCCGGGGACAGGGGACTACGAGCAGTACTTC.

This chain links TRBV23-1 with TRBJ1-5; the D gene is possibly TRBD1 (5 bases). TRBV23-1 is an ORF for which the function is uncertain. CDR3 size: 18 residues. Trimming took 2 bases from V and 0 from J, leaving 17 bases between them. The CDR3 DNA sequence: TGCGCCAGCAGTCAAGGGGTCATCAGGGTTGATAGCAATCAGCCCCAGCATTTT. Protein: CASSQGVIRVDSNQPQHF.

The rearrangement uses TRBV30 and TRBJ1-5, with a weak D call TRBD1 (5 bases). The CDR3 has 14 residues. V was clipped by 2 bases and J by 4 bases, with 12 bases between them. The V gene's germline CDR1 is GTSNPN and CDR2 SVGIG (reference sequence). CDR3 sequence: CAWSLPGGNQPQHF. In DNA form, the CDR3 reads TGTGCCTGGAGTCTCCCGGGGGGGAATCAGCCCCAGCATTTT.

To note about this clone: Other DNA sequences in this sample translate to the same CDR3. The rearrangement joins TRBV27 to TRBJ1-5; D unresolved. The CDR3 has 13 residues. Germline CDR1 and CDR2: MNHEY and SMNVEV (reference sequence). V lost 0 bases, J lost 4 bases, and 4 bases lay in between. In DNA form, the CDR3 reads TGTGCCAGCAGTTTATCATCGAATCAGCCCCAGCATTTT. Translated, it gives CASSLSSNQPQHF.

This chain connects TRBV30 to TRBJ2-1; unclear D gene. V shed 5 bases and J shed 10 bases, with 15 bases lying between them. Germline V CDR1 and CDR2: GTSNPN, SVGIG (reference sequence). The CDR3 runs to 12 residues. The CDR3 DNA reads TGTGCCTGGTCCTCCTCGGCAGCGGAGCAGTTCTTC. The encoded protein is CAWSSSAAEQFF.

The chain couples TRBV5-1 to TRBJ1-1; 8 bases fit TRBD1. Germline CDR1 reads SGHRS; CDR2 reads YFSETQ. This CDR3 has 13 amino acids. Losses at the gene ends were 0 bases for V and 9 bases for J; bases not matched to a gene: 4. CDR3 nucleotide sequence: TGCGCCAGCAGCTTGGGCACAGGGGGACAAGCTTTCTTT. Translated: CASSLGTGGQAFF.

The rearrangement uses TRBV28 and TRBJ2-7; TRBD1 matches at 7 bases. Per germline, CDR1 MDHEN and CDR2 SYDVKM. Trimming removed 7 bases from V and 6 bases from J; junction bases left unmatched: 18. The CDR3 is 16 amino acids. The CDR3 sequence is CASTIYLTTGKGEQYF. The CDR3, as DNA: TGTGCCAGCACCATCTACCTAACGACAGGGAAGGGCGAGCAGTACTTC.

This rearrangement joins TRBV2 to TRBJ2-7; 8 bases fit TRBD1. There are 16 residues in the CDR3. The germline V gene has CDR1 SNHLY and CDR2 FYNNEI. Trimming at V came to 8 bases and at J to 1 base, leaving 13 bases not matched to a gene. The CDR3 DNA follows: TGTGCCAGCGTACCCAGGACAGGGAGAGGGTCCTACGAGCAGTACTTC. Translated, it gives CASVPRTGRGSYEQYF.

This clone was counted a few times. Here the CDR3 DNA reads TGTGCCAGCAGTTCCCTTTCTTCTGTGGGGCCAGACTATGGCTACACCTTC. This translates into CASSSLSSVGPDYGYTF. The gene calls are TRBV28 and TRBJ1-2, with a tentative D call TRBD1 (5 bases). This CDR3 region has 17 residues. Trimming pared 4 bases from V and 3 bases from J, leaving 21 bases between. CDR1 and CDR2 from the germline V gene are MDHEN and SYDVKM.

The DNA for the CDR3 is TGTGCCACTACCCTGTTGAATGAGCAGTTCTTC. This sequence encodes CATTLLNEQFF. The rearrangement uses TRBV5-4 and TRBJ2-1, with D uncertain. The V gene lost 9 bases and the J gene lost 7 bases, with 11 bases spanning the gap. Germline V CDR1 and CDR2: SGHNT, YYREEE (reference sequence). The CDR3 is 11 amino acids.

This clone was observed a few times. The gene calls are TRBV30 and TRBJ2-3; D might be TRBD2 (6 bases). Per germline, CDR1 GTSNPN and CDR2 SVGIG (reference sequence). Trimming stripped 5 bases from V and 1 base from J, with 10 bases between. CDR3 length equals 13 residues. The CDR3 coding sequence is TGTGCCTGGGGCCCGGGAGGCACAGATACGCAGTATTTT. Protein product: CAWGPGGTDTQYF.

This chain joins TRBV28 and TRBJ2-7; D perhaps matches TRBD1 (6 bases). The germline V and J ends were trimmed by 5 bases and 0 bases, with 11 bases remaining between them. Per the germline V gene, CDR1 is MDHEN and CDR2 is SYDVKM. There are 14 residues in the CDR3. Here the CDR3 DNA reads TGTGCCAGCAGTCCCGGGGACACCTCCTACGAGCAGTACTTC. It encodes CASSPGDTSYEQYF.

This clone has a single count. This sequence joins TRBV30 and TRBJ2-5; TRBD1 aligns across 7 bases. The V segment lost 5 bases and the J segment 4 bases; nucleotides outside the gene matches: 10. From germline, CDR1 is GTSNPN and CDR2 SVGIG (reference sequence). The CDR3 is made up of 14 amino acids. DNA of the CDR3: TGTGCCTGGGCGACAGGGTTGAGAGTAGAGACCCAGTACTTC. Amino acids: CAWATGLRVETQYF.

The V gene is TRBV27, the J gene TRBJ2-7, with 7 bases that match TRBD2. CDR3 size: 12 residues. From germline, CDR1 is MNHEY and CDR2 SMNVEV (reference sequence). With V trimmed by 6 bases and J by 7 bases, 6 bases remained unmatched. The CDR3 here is CASRTTAGEQYF. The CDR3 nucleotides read TGTGCCAGCAGAACGACAGCGGGGGAGCAGTACTTC.